The present entry profiles one TCR beta chain with its context. Antigen specificity is unknown. All the people who gave samples were healthy bone marrow donors. These data come from a study of cytomegalovirus exposure and HLA in healthy donors. General study points: Data from an earlier analysis indicated that most TCR beta V segments were productive either about 87% or about 30% of the time. Researchers reported from a later analysis that most CMV-associated TCR beta chains appeared HLA-restricted. The authors reported that TCR beta sequences could predict HLA-A and HLA-B alleles. These predictions were accurate for most subjects in the first cohort.

Looked up from germline, CDR1 is GTSNPN and CDR2 is SVGIG (reference sequence). The CDR3 sequence is 12 residues long. V was clipped by 0 bases and J by 8 bases, with 11 bases between them. PCR amplification relied on 60 Vbeta primers (plus 13 Jbeta primers). Data came from immunoSEQ multiplex PCR; TCRdb stores just in-frame clones and leaves some out. The data hold 100,000 or so clones, with roughly 77% observed a single time. Material for sequencing was PBMCs. This clonotype was sampled from a woman in her forties or fifties in good health and CMV-seropositive. The chain combines TRBV30 with TRBJ2-7, with D maybe TRBD2 (5 bases). The CDR3 loop reads CAWSVDGEKQYF. The CDR3 DNA is TGTGCCTGGAGTGTTGATGGGGAGAAGCAGTACTTC.